Listed below are T cell receptor beta chains from one sample, sequenced in a study of Tregs in tolerant kidney transplant recipients. Sequencing was performed with immunoSEQ multiplex PCR; in TCRdb, only in-frame clones are kept and a portion is missing. The profile shows about 110,000 clones, around 91% of them singletons. Sequenced material: CD4+ T cells from blood, taken before the transplant. The source of these receptors is a human donor who received a combined kidney and bone marrow transplant. CDR3s include the opening cysteine and the closing phenylalanine or tryptophan. The D gene is left open where the match is weak. Rows may omit the clone size; those that give it use once, few, many or a size class.

TRBJ1-1,TRBV7-9,.,.,15,TGTGCCAGCAGCTTAGTGAGGTCCAGGGACACTGAAGCTTTCTTT,CASSLVRSRDTEAFF
TRBJ1-1,TRBV15,TRBD1,.,14,TGTGCCACCAGCCAACGACAGGGACACACTGAAGCTTTCTTT,CATSQRQGHTEAFF
TRBJ2-2,TRBV7-8,TRBD2,.,15,TGTGCCAGCAGCTGGAGCGGGACGAACACCGGGGAGCTGTTTTTT,CASSWSGTNTGELFF
TRBJ1-1,TRBV18,TRBD1,.,16,TGTGCCAGCTCACCACTTTCTAAGGGGGCGCGCACTGAAGCTTTCTTT,CASSPLSKGARTEAFF
TRBJ1-5,TRBV7-2,TRBD1,.,15,TGTGCCAGCAGCTTAGTACAGGGGACCCATCAGCCCCAGCATTTT,CASSLVQGTHQPQHF
TRBJ2-5,TRBV18,TRBD2,.,17,TGTGCCAGCTCACCACGGACTAGCGGGGCCCTCCAAGAGACCCAGTACTTC,CASSPRTSGALQETQYF
TRBJ2-3,TRBV7-2,TRBD1,.,14,TGTGCCAGCACCACAGGGGTCAGCACAGATACGCAGTATTTT,CASTTGVSTDTQYF
TRBJ2-1,TRBV2,TRBD2,.,16,TGTGCCAGCACTACGGGACTACTTGGCTCCTACAATGAGCAGTTCTTC,CASTTGLLGSYNEQFF
TRBJ2-3,TRBV25-1,.,.,13,TGTGCCAGCAGTGACGCAGTAACAGATACGCAGTATTTT,CASSDAVTDTQYF
TRBJ2-7,TRBV18,.,.,13,TGTGCCAGCTCACCACGTGGCAGGGACGAGCAGTACTTC,CASSPRGRDEQYF
TRBJ2-5,TRBV7-9,TRBD2,.,15,TGTGCCAGCAGCAGGCAGCGGGGGTCGGGAGAGACCCAGTACTTC,CASSRQRGSGETQYF
TRBJ2-3,TRBV5-4,TRBD1,.,16,TGTGCCAGCAGCTCCCGGGACAGGGATGTTGCAGATACGCAGTATTTT,CASSSRDRDVADTQYF
TRBJ1-4,TRBV28,TRBD1,few,16,TGTGCCAGCAGTTCCGGGACAGCGGCTTATCGGGAAAAACTGTTTTTT,CASSSGTAAYREKLFF
TRBJ1-1,TRBV21-1,.,.,15,TGTGCCAGCAGCTCAATTGACAGCTTGAACACTGAAGCTTTCTTT,CASSSIDSLNTEAFF
TRBJ2-5,TRBV18,TRBD2,once,16,TGTGCCAGCTCACCTCAACCGGGGGGGCTCCAAGAGACCCAGTACTTC,CASSPQPGGLQETQYF
TRBJ1-4,TRBV7-2,.,.,14,TGTGCCAGCAGCTTAAGCAGGGAAACGGAAAAACTGTTTTTT,CASSLSRETEKLFF
TRBJ2-7,TRBV6-5,TRBD2,.,14,TGTGCCAGCAACCTACGGGGAGGGAATTACGAGCAGTACTTC,CASNLRGGNYEQYF
TRBJ2-7,TRBV28,TRBD2,few,15,TGTGCCAGCAGTCAGCGGGATCTCGGGGCCTACGAGCAGTACTTC,CASSQRDLGAYEQYF
TRBJ1-2,TRBV11-3,TRBD1,.,15,TGTGCCAGCAGCCCACGACAGGGGGCGGGGTATGGCTACACCTTC,CASSPRQGAGYGYTF
TRBJ1-2,TRBV9,TRBD1,.,14,TGTGCCAGCAGCTCCCGACAGGGGGGTTATGGCTACACCTTC,CASSSRQGGYGYTF
TRBJ1-1,TRBV5-1,.,.,15,TGCGCCAGCAGCGGGGCCGGGACACAGAACACTGAAGCTTTCTTT,CASSGAGTQNTEAFF
TRBJ1-5,TRBV6-6,.,.,16,TGTGCCAGCAGTTACTCACAGCGGGGGGGCAATCAGCCCCAGCATTTT,CASSYSQRGGNQPQHF
TRBJ1-1,TRBV11-3,.,.,13,TGTGCCAGCAGCTTAAATCGGAACACTGAAGCTTTCTTT,CASSLNRNTEAFF
TRBJ2-7,TRBV27,TRBD2,once,14,TGTGCCAGCAGAGGACTAGCGGGAGTGTACGAGCAGTACTTC,CASRGLAGVYEQYF
TRBJ1-6,TRBV5-1,.,.,15,TGCGCCAGCAGCCGCGGCACCTCCTATAATTCACCCCTCCACTTT,CASSRGTSYNSPLHF
TRBJ2-3,TRBV4-2,.,.,17,TGTGCCAGCAGCCAAGGTAGGCTAGCCGACAGCACAGATACGCAGTATTTT,CASSQGRLADSTDTQYF
TRBJ1-1,TRBV9,.,once,15,TGTGCCAGCAGCCCGGACAATAGGGGTCGGACTGAAGCTTTCTTT,CASSPDNRGRTEAFF
TRBJ1-1,TRBV6-1,.,.,13,TGTGCCAGCAGCCCCAGGTGGAACACTGAAGCTTTCTTT,CASSPRWNTEAFF
TRBJ2-7,TRBV28,.,.,16,TGTGCCAGCACCCAGGGGTCCACCGGGTCCCCCTACGAGCAGTACTTC,CASTQGSTGSPYEQYF
TRBJ1-6,TRBV5-1,.,few,13,TGCGCCAGCAGCCAGGACATTAATTCACCCCTCCACTTT,CASSQDINSPLHF
TRBJ1-1,TRBV6-4,.,.,14,TGTGCCAGCAGTCGGCTGGGCCTCCCGACTGAAGCTTTCTTT,CASSRLGLPTEAFF
TRBJ1-2,TRBV7-2,TRBD1,.,15,TGTGCCAGCAGCGCCGACAGGGGGAGGAACTATGGCTACACCTTC,CASSADRGRNYGYTF
TRBJ1-1,TRBV14,.,.,14,TGTGCCAGCAGCAAACCACCGCCGGGAACTGAAGCTTTCTTT,CASSKPPPGTEAFF